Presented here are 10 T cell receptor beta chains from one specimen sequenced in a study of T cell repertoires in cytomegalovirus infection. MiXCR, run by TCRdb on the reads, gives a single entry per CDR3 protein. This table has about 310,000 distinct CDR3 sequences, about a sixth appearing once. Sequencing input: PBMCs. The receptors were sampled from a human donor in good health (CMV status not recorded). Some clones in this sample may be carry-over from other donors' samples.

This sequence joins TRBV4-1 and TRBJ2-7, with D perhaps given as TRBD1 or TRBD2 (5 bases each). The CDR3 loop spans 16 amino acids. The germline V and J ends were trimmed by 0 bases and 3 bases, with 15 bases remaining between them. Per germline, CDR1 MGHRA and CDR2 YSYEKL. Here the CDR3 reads CASSQDFPGRSYEQYF. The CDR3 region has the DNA TGCGCCAGCAGCCAAGATTTCCCGGGACGGAGCTACGAGCAGTACTTC.

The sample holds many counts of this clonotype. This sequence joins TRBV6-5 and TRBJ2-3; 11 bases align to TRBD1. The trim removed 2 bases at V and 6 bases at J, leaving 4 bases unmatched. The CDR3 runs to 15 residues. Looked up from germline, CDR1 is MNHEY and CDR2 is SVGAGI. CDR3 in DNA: TGTGCCAGCAGTTACGCGGACAGGGGGCTCGATACGCAGTATTTT. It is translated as CASSYADRGLDTQYF.

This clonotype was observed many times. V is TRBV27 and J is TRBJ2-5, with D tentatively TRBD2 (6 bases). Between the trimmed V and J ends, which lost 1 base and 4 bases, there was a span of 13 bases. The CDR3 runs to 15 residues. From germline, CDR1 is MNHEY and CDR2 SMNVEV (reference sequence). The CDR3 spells CASSLLGGPPETQYF. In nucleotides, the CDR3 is TGTGCCAGCAGTTTATTGGGGGGTCCTCCAGAGACCCAGTACTTC.

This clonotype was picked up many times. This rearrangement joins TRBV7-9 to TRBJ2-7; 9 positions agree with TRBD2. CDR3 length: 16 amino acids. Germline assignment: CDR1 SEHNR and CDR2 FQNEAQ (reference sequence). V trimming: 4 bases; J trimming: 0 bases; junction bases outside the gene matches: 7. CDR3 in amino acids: CASSSPLAGLSYEQYF. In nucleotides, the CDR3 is TGTGCCAGCAGCTCCCCACTAGCGGGCCTCTCCTACGAGCAGTACTTC. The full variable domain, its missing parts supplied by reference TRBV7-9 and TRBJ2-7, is DTGVSQNPRHKITKRGQNVTFRCDPISEHNRLYWYRQTLGQGPEFLTYFQNEAQLEKSRLLSDRFSAERPKGSFSTLEIQRTEQGDSAMYLCASSSPLAGLSYEQYFGPGTRLTVT.

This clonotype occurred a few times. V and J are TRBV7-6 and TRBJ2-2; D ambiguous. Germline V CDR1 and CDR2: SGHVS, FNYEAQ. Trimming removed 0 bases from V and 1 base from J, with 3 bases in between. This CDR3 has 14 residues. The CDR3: CASSLALNTGELFF. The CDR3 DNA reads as TGTGCCAGCAGCTTAGCACTGAACACCGGGGAGCTGTTTTTT.

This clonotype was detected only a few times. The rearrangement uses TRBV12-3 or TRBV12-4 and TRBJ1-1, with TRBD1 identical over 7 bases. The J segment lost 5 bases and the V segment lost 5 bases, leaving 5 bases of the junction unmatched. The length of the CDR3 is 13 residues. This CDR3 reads CASSPATGTEAFF. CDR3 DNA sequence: TGTGCCAGCAGTCCCGCGACAGGGACTGAAGCTTTCTTT.

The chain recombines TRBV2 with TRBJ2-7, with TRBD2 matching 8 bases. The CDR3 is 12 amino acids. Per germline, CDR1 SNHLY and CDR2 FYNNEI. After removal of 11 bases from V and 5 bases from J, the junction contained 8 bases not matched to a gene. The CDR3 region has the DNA TGTGCCTCAAACGGGGGGGGAAACGAGCAGTACTTC. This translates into CASNGGGNEQYF.

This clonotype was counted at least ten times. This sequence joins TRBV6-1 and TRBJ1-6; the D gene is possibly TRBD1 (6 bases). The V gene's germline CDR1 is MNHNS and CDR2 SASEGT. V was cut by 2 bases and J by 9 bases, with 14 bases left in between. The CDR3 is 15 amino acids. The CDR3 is CASSEWGQGSSPLHF. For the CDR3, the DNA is TGTGCCAGCAGTGAATGGGGCCAGGGGAGTTCACCCCTCCACTTT.

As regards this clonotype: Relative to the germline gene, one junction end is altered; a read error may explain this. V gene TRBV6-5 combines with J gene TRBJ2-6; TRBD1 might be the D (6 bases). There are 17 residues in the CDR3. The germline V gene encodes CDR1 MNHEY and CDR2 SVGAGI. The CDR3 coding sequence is TGTGCCAGCAGCCCGGACAGTGGAACGTCTGGGCCCAACGTCCTGACTTTC. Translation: CASSPDSGTSGPNVLTF.

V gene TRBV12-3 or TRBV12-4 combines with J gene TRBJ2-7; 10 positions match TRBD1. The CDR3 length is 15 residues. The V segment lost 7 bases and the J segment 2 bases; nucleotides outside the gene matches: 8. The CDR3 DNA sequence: TGTGCCAGCAAGTCCGGGACAGGGGTCCCCTACGAGCAGTACTTC. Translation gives CASKSGTGVPYEQYF.